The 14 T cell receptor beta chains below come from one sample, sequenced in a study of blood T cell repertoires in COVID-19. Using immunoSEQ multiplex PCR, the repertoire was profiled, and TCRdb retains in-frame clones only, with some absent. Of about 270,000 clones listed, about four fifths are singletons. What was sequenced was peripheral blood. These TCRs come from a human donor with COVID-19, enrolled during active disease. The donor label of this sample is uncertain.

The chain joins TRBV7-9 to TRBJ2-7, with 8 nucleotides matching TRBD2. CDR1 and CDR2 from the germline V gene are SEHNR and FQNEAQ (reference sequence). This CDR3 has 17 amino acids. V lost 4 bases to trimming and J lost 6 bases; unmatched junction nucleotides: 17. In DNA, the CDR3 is TGTGCCAGCAGCTCCCCGCTCTCGGGAGGGCCGTTCGCCGAGCAGTACTTC. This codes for CASSSPLSGGPFAEQYF. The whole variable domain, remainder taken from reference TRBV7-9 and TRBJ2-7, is DTGVSQNPRHKITKRGQNVTFRCDPISEHNRLYWYRQTLGQGPEFLTYFQNEAQLEKSRLLSDRFSAERPKGSFSTLEIQRTEQGDSAMYLCASSSPLSGGPFAEQYFGPGTRLTVT.

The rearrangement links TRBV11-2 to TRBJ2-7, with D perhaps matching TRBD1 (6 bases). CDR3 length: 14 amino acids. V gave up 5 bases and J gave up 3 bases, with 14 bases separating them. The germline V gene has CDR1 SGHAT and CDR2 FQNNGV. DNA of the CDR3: TGTGCCAGCAGCGGCCGGGACAACTTCTACGAGCAGTACTTC. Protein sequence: CASSGRDNFYEQYF.

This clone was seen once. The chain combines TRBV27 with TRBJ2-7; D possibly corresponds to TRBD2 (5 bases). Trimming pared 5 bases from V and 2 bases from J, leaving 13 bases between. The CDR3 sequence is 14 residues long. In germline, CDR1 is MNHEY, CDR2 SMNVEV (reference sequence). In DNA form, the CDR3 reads TGTGCCAGCAGTCCGAGGGCACGCGCCTACGAGCAGTACTTC. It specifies CASSPRARAYEQYF.

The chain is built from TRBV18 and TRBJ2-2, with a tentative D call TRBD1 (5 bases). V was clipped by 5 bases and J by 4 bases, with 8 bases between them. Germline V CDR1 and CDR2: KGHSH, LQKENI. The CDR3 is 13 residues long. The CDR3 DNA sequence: TGTGCCAGCTCATCGCAGGGCACCGGGGAGCTGTTTTTT. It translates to CASSSQGTGELFF.

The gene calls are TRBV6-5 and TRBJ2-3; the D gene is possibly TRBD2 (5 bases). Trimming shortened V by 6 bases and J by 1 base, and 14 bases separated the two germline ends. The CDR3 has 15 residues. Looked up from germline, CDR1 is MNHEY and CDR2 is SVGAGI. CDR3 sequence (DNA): TGTGCCAGCAGCCTCGGGATCCCCGGCACAGATACGCAGTATTTT. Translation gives CASSLGIPGTDTQYF.

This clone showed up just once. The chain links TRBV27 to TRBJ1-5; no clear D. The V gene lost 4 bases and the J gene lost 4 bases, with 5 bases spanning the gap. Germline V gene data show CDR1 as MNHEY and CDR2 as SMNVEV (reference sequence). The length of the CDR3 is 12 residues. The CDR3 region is CASSSPNQPQHF. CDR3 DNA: TGTGCCAGCAGTTCTCCGAATCAGCCCCAGCATTTT.

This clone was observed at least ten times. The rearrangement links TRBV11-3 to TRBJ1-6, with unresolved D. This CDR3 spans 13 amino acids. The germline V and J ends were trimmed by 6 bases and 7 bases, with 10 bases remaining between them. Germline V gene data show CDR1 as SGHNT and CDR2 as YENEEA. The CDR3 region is CASSGQPNSPLHF. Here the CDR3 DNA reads TGTGCCAGCAGTGGGCAGCCAAATTCACCCCTCCACTTT. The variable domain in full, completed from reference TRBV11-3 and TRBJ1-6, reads EAGVVQSPRYKIIEKKQPVAFWCNPISGHNTLYWYLQNLGQGPELLIRYENEEAVDDSQLPKDRFSAERLKGVDSTLKIQPAELGDSAVYLCASSGQPNSPLHFGNGTRLTVT.

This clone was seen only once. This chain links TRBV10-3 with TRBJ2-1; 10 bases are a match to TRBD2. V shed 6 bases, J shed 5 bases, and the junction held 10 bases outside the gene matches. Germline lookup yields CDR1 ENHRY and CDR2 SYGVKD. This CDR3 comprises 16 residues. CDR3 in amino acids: CAISRGLAINDNEQFF. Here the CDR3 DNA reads TGTGCCATCAGCCGGGGACTAGCGATAAACGACAATGAGCAGTTCTTC.

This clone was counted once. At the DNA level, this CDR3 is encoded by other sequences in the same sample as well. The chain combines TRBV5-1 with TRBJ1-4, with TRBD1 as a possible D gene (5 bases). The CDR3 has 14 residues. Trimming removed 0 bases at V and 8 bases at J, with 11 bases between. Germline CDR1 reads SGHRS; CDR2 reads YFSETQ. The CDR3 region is CASSLGQGREKLFF. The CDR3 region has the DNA TGCGCCAGCAGCTTGGGGCAGGGCCGCGAAAAACTGTTTTTT.

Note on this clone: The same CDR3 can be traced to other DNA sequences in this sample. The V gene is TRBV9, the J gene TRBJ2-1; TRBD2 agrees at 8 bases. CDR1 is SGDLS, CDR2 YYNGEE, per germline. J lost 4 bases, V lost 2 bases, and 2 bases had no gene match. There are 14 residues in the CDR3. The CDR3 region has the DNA TGTGCCAGCAGCGTTGGCGGGGGGTACAATGAGCAGTTCTTC. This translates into CASSVGGGYNEQFF.

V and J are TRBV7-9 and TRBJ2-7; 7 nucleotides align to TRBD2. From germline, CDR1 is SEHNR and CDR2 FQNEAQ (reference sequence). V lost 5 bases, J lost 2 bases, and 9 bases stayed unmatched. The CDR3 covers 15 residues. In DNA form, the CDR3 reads TGTGCCAGCAGCCCGGACGGGCGGGGGACCTACGAGCAGTACTTC. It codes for CASSPDGRGTYEQYF.

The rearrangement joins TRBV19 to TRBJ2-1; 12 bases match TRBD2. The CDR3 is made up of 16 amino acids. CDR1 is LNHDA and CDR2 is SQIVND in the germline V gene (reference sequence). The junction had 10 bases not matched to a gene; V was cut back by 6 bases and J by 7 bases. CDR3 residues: CASRGRLAGGLNEQFF. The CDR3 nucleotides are TGTGCCAGTAGGGGGAGGCTAGCGGGAGGGTTAAATGAGCAGTTCTTC.

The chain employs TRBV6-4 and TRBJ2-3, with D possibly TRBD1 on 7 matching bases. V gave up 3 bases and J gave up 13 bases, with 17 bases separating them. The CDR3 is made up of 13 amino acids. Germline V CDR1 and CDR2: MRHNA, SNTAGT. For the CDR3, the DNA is TGTGCCAGCAGTGAGATGGAGGGCGGGACAGAGTATTTT. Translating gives CASSEMEGGTEYF.

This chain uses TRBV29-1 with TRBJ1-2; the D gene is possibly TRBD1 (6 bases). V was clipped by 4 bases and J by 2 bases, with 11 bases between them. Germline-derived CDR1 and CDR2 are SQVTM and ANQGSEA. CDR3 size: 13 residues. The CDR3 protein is CSVAPDRNYGYTF. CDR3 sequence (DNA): TGCAGCGTTGCACCCGACAGGAACTATGGCTACACCTTC. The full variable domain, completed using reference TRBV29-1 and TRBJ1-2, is SAVISQKPSRDICQRGTSLTIQCQVDSQVTMMFWYRQQPGQSLTLIATANQGSEATYESGFVIDKFPISRPNLTFSTLTVSNMSPEDSSIYLCSVAPDRNYGYTFGSGTRLTVV.